Reported below is one T cell receptor beta chain. Its antigen is as yet unknown. The CDR3 covers 14 residues. The germline V gene encodes CDR1 SEHNR and CDR2 FQNEAQ (reference sequence). Between the trimmed V and J ends, which lost 4 bases and 6 bases, there was a span of 15 bases. The data were taken from a study of beta chain features in type 1 diabetes. Notes on the study in general: In all four CD4+ subsets, TCRB CDR3 length was significantly, moderately reduced in type 1 diabetes.

Since all of the isolated RNA was reverse transcribed, expressed TCRB transcripts were what got sequenced. Measured with immunoSEQ multiplex PCR; TCRdb has only the in-frame clones, and not every one. The sample holds 120,000 to 150,000 clones, under 60% seen once. Specimen: Tregs from blood. The receptor comes from a young man in good health. The chain uses TRBV7-9 and TRBJ2-5; a weak D match, TRBD1 (6 bases). Here the CDR3 reads CASSSRTQGQTQYF. CDR3 sequence (DNA): TGTGCCAGCAGCTCCCGAACTCAGGGGCAGACCCAGTACTTC.